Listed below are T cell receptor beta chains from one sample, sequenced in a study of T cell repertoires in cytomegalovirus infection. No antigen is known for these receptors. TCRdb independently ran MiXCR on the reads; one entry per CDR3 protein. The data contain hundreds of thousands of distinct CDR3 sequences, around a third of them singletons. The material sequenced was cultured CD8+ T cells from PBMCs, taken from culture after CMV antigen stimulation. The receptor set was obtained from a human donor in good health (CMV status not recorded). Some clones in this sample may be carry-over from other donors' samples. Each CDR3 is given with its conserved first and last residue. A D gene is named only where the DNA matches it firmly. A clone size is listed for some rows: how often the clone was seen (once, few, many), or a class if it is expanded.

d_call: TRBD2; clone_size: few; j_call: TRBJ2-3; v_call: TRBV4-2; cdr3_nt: TGTGCCAGCAGCCAAGATGCTTTCGGGGGGGCCTTCTCAGATACGCAGTATTTT; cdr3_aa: CASSQDAFGGAFSDTQYF
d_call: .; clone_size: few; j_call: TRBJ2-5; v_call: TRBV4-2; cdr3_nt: TGTGCCAGCAGCCAAGATAGAGGAACCTGGGAGACCCAGTACTTC; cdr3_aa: CASSQDRGTWETQYF
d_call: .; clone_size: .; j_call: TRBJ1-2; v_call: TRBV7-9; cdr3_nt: TGTGCCGGGGACTATGGCTACACCTTC; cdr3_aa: CAGDYGYTF
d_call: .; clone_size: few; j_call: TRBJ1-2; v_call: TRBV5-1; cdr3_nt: TGCGCCAGCAGCCCGACAGAGGGTGCTAACTATGGCTACACCTTC; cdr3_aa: CASSPTEGANYGYTF
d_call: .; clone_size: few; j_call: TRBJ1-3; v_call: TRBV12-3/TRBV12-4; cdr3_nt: TGTGCCAGCAGTTTAGCGCGTTTTGGAAACACCATATATTTT; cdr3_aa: CASSLARFGNTIYF
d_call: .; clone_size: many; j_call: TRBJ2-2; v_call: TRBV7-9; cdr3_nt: TGTGCCAGCAGCCCCCCGTGGGGGAACACCGGGGAGCTGTTTTTT; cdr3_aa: CASSPPWGNTGELFF
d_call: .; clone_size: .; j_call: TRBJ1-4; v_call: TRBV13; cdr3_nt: TGTGCCAGCAGCTTAGGCCCACGTGCTAATGAAAAACTGTTTTTT; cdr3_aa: CASSLGPRANEKLFF
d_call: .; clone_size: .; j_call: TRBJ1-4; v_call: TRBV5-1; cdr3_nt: TGCGCCAGCAGCTTGGACGACAGAAGGCGGTTTTTT; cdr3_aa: CASSLDDRRRFF
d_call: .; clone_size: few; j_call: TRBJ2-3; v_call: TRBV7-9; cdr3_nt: TGTGCCAGCAGCTTTAACCTAAGACAGAGAAGCACAGATACGCAGTATTTT; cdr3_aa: CASSFNLRQRSTDTQYF
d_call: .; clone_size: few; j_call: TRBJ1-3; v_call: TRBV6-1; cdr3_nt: TGTGCCAGCAGTCTAACACAGGGTTGGGCCTCTGGAAACACCATATATTTT; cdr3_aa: CASSLTQGWASGNTIYF
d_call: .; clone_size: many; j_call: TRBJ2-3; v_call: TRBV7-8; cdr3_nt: TGTGCCAGCAGCTTAGGAATGGCGGGGGCCGCCTTGAGCACAGATACGCAGTATTTT; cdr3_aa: CASSLGMAGAALSTDTQYF